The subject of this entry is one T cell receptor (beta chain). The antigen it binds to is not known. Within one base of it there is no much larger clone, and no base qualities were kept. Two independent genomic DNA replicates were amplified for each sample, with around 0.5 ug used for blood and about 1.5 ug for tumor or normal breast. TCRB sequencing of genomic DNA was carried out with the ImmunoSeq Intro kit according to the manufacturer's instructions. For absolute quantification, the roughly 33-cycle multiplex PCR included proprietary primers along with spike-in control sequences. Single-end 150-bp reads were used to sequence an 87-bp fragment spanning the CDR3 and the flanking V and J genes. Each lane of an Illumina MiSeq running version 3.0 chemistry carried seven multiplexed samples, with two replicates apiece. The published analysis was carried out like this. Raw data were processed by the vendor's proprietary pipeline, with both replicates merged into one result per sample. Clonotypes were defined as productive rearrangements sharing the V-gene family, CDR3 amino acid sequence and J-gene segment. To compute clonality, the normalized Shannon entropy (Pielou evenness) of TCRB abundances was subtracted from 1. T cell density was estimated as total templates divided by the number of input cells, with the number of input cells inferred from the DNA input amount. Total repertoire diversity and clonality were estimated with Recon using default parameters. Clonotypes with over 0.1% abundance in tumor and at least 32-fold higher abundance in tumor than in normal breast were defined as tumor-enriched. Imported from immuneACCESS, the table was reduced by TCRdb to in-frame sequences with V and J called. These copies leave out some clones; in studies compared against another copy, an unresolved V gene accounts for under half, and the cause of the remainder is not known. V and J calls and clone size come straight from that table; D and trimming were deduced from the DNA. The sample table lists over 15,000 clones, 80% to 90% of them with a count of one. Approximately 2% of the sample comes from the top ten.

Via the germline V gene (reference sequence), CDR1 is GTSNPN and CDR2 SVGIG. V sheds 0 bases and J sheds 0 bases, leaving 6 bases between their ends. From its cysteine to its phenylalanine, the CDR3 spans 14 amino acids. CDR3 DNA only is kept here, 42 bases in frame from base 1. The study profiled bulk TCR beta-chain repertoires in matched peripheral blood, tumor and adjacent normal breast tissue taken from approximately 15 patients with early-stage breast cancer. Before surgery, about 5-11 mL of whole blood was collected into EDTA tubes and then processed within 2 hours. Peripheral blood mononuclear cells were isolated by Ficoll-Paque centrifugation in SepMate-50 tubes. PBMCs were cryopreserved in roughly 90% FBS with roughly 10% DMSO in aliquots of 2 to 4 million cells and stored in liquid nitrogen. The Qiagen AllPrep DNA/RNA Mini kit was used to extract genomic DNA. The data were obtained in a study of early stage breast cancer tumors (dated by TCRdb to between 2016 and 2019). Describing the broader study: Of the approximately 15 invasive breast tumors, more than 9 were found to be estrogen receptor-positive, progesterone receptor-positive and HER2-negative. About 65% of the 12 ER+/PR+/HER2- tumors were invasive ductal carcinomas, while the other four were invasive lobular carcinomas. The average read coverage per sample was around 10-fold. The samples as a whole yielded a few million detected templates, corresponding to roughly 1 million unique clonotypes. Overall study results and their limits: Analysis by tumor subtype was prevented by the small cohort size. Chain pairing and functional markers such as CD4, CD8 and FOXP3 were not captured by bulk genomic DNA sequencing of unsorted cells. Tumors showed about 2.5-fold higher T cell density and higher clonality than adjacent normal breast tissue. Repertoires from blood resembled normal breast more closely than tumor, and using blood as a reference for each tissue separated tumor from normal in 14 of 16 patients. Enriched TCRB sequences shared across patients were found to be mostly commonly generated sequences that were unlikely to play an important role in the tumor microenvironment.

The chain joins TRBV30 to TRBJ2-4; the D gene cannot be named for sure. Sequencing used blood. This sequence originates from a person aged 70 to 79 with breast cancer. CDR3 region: CAWSVKLAKNIQYF. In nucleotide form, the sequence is TGTGCCTGGAGTGTAAAACTAGCCAAAAACATTCAGTACTTC.